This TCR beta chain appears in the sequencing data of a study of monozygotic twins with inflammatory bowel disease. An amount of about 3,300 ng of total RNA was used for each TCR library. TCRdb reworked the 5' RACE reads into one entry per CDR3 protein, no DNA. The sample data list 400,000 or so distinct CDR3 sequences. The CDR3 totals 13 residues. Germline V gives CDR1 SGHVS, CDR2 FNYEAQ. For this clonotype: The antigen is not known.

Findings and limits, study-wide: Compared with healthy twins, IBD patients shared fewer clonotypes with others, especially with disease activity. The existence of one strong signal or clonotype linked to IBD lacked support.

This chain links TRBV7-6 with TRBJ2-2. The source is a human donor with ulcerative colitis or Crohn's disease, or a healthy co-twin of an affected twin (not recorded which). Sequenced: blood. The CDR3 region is CASSLLAAGEPFF.